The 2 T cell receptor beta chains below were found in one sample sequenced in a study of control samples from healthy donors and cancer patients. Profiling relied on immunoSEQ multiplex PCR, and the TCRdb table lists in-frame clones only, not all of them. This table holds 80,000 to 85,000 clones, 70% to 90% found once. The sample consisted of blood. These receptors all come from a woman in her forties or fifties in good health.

The CDR3 sequence: CSPSGLSTEAFF. The CDR3 DNA follows: TGCAGCCCTTCCGGGCTGAGCACTGAAGCTTTCTTT. The rearrangement joins TRBV29-1 to TRBJ1-1; no firm D call. V was clipped by 8 bases and J by 4 bases, with 14 bases between them. Germline CDR1 and CDR2: SQVTM and ANQGSEA. The CDR3 covers 12 residues.

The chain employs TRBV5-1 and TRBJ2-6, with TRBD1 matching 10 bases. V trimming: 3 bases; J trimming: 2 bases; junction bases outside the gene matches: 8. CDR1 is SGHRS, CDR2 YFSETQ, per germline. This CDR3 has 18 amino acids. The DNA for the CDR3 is TGCGCCAGCAGCTCATGGACAGGGGGAGGGGCTGGGGCCAACGTCCTGACTTTC. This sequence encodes CASSSWTGGGAGANVLTF.